The 9 T cell receptor beta chains below come from one sample, sequenced in a study of cytomegalovirus exposure and HLA in healthy donors. Researchers ran the PCR with 60 Vbeta and 13 Jbeta primers. Data came from immunoSEQ multiplex PCR; TCRdb stores just in-frame clones and leaves some out. This sample yields about 110,000 clones, of which 70% to 80% are seen a single time; approximately 2.8% belongs to the top ten. The sequenced sample consisted of PBMCs. The receptors come from a female donor in good health and CMV-seronegative.

The chain employs TRBV27 and TRBJ1-2; 7 bases map to TRBD1. Trimming cost V 4 bases and J 4 bases; bases outside gene matches: 15. This CDR3 comprises 17 residues. Looked up from germline, CDR1 is MNHEY and CDR2 is SMNVEV (reference sequence). This chain's CDR3 is CASSSLLRQGHTYGYTF. The CDR3 DNA is TGTGCCAGCAGTTCCTTACTGAGACAGGGCCATACCTATGGCTACACCTTC.

The chain employs TRBV21-1 and TRBJ2-5; TRBD2 is the table's D call, not checked against the DNA. TRBV21-1 is a pseudogene segment. CDR3 length: 14 residues. CDR3 protein: CASSKDWRAETQYF. Here the CDR3 DNA reads TGTGCCAGCAGCAAAGATTGGAGGGCAGAGACCCAGTACTTC.

CDR3 in amino acids: CASTSSGTSGRVSNTGELFF. For the CDR3, the DNA is TGTGCCAGCACCTCCTCCGGGACTAGCGGGAGGGTATCAAACACCGGGGAGCTGTTTTTT. This chain links TRBV28 with TRBJ2-2; 16 bases fit TRBD2. Germline assignment: CDR1 MDHEN and CDR2 SYDVKM. J was trimmed by 2 bases and V by 7 bases; bases with no gene match: 13. This CDR3 region has 20 residues.

As DNA, the CDR3 is TGCGCCAGCAGCACGCTAGCGGGAGAAAACTACGAGCAGTACTTC. It translates to CASSTLAGENYEQYF. This sequence joins TRBV5-1 and TRBJ2-7; 10 nucleotides align to TRBD2. Trimming at V came to 4 bases and at J to 3 bases, leaving 7 bases not matched to a gene. Germline V gene sequence: CDR1 SGHRS, CDR2 YFSETQ. The CDR3 loop spans 15 amino acids.

The genes are TRBV7-9 and TRBJ2-1; D ambiguous. The CDR3 loop spans 14 amino acids. Germline CDR1 reads SEHNR; CDR2 reads FQNEAQ (reference sequence). V was pared by 5 bases and J by 4 bases, with 12 bases between. The CDR3 sequence is CASSLSGPYNEQFF. In nucleotides, the CDR3 is TGTGCCAGCAGCCTCAGTGGCCCTTACAATGAGCAGTTCTTC.

CDR3 residues: CASRPTGIGYGYTF. DNA for the CDR3: TGTGCCAGCAGACCGACAGGAATAGGCTATGGCTACACCTTC. The chain combines TRBV5-4 with TRBJ1-2, with D perhaps TRBD1 (6 bases). The germline V and J ends were trimmed by 5 bases and 4 bases, with 15 bases remaining between them. Germline CDR1 and CDR2: SGHNT and YYREEE (reference sequence). This CDR3 has 14 amino acids. Full variable domain (remainder filled in from reference TRBV5-4 and TRBJ1-2): ETGVTQSPTHLIKTRGQQVTLRCSSQSGHNTVSWYQQALGQGPQFIFQYYREEENGRGNFPPRFSGLQFPNYSSELNVNALELDDSALYLCASRPTGIGYGYTFGSGTRLTVV.

This chain joins TRBV5-1 and TRBJ2-7; possibly TRBD2 for D (6 bases). Germline CDR1 SGHRS, CDR2 YFSETQ. The CDR3 has 11 amino acids. With 3 bases removed from V and 7 bases from J, the gap between germline ends came to 8 bases. CDR3 residues: CASSYGTEQYF. The CDR3, as DNA: TGCGCCAGCAGCTACGGGACTGAGCAGTACTTC.

The chain carries TRBV7-8 and TRBJ2-1; the D is unclear. Trimming left V 4 bases short and J 6 bases short, with 13 bases between. Germline V gives CDR1 SGHVS, CDR2 FQNEAQ. The CDR3 length is 14 residues. CDR3 in DNA: TGTGCCAGCAGCTATGCGACTGCTGGCAATGAGCAGTTCTTC. This gives the protein CASSYATAGNEQFF.

The rearrangement links TRBV4-1 to TRBJ2-7; 7 bases are shared with TRBD2. The germline V gene encodes CDR1 MGHRA and CDR2 YSYEKL. This CDR3 is 15 amino acids long. Losses at the gene ends were 1 base for V and 2 bases for J; bases not matched to a gene: 5. CDR3 DNA sequence: TGCGCCAGCAGCCAAGTAGCGGGTACTACCTACGAGCAGTACTTC. Translation gives CASSQVAGTTYEQYF.